The next 21 T cell receptor beta chains were all read from a single sample in a study of spatial heterogeneity in lung cancer (dated by TCRdb to 2018 to 2020). The library was produced with 5' RACE. The reads were generated on a NextSeq 500. The public reads were run again by TCRdb, first through fastp at Q25 and then through MiXCR, and only productive beta chains were kept. Every CDR3 protein is listed once, alongside the most common genes and DNA of its rows. Counted in this sample were 20,000 to 25,000 distinct CDR3 sequences; about 7% of them appeared once. The top ten hold over 11% of the sample. This specimen's time point label, interpreted: sample taken at primary tumor resection. TCR sequencing used whole RNA extracted from tumor and nontumor lung tissue, or from cryopreserved PBMC samples, without cell sorting. The sample was PBMCs, taken at surgery. The source of these receptors is a male donor with early-stage non-small cell lung cancer.

This clonotype was detected many times. The chain links TRBV3-1 to TRBJ2-7, with TRBD2 matching over 10 bases. CDR1 is LGHDT, CDR2 YNNKEL, per germline (reference sequence). The CDR3 extends over 15 amino acids. Trimming took 4 bases from V and 4 from J; bases not matched to a gene: 7. The CDR3 DNA is TGTGCCAGCAGCCGTGGAGCGGGAGGGCTTTACGAGCAGTACTTC. Amino acids: CASSRGAGGLYEQYF.

This clonotype came up many times. The chain joins TRBV2 to TRBJ1-6, with 7 bases aligning to TRBD1. The CDR3 is made up of 15 amino acids. Trimming at V came to 5 bases and at J to 0 bases, leaving 1 base not matched to a gene. Germline CDR1 is SNHLY and CDR2 is FYNNEI. This CDR3 reads CASSRDSSYNSPLHF. The CDR3 DNA is TGTGCCAGCAGTCGGGACAGCTCCTATAATTCACCCCTCCACTTT.

This clonotype was found many times. The chain uses TRBV24-1 and TRBJ2-7; D unresolved. This CDR3 contains 16 residues. Trimming shortened V by 2 bases and J by 9 bases, and 22 bases separated the two germline ends. Germline V lookup: CDR1 KGHDR, CDR2 SFDVKD. The CDR3 is CATSDSLAASPTRQYF. Here the CDR3 DNA reads TGTGCCACCAGTGATTCGTTAGCTGCCTCTCCTACGAGGCAGTACTTC.

This sequence joins TRBV6-1 and TRBJ1-5; D possibly corresponds to TRBD1 (6 bases). This CDR3 has 16 residues. The germline V and J ends were trimmed by 6 bases and 6 bases, with 21 bases remaining between them. Germline V gives CDR1 MNHNS, CDR2 SASEGT. Here the CDR3 DNA reads TGTGCCAGCAGCATCTCTGTCGGGCAGGGGACTCAGCCCCAGCATTTT. This sequence encodes CASSISVGQGTQPQHF.

This clonotype was seen many times. The V call is TRBV18, the J call TRBJ1-1, with 8 bases fitting TRBD1. The germline V gene has CDR1 KGHSH and CDR2 LQKENI. The CDR3 is 13 residues long. V was pared by 6 bases and J by 4 bases, with 4 bases of the junction left unmatched. The CDR3 spells CASSADRGTEAFF. The CDR3 nucleotides are TGTGCCAGCTCGGCCGACAGGGGCACTGAAGCTTTCTTT.

This clonotype showed up many times. The chain carries TRBV24-1 and TRBJ1-1; D possibly corresponds to TRBD1 (6 bases). Trimming left V 4 bases short and J 6 bases short, with 20 bases between. Germline assignment: CDR1 KGHDR and CDR2 SFDVKD. This CDR3 region has 16 residues. The CDR3 DNA reads as TGTGCCACCAGTGAAGACGGAGACAGGCCTGGCGCTGAAGCTTTCTTT. This translates into CATSEDGDRPGAEAFF.

This chain joins TRBV12-3 or TRBV12-4 and TRBJ1-2; 7 bases align to TRBD1. There are 13 residues in the CDR3. Losses at the gene ends were 6 bases for V and 8 bases for J; bases not matched to a gene: 9. The CDR3 loop reads CASSLQNRGGYTF. The CDR3 DNA follows: TGTGCCAGCAGCCTGCAGAACAGGGGAGGCTACACCTTC.

The chain employs TRBV24-1 and TRBJ1-5; TRBD1 matches at 7 bases. Germline loops: CDR1 KGHDR, CDR2 SFDVKD. Losses at the gene ends were 2 bases for V and 13 bases for J; bases not matched to a gene: 16. This CDR3 is 16 amino acids long. The DNA of the CDR3 is TGTGCCACCAGTGATTCAGGGACAGAGGTACACGGCGGGCAGCATTTT. Its translation: CATSDSGTEVHGGQHF.

This clonotype was counted between two and nine times. This rearrangement joins TRBV7-3 to TRBJ2-3; D may be TRBD1 or TRBD2 (5 bases each). CDR1 SGHTA and CDR2 FQGTGA come from the germline V gene. The CDR3 runs to 13 residues. Trimming cost V 5 bases and J 6 bases, with 12 bases left between them. The CDR3 DNA reads as TGTGCCAGCAGCACGGGACCGGAGGATACGCAGTATTTT. This translates into CASSTGPEDTQYF.

The chain joins TRBV18 to TRBJ1-6; the D gene is possibly TRBD1 (6 bases). Germline V gene sequence: CDR1 KGHSH, CDR2 LQKENI. V lost 3 bases and J lost 7, with 10 bases in between. The CDR3 totals 14 residues. The CDR3 sequence is CASSPAGANSPLHF. DNA for the CDR3: TGTGCCAGCTCACCGGCAGGGGCCAATTCACCCCTCCACTTT.

This clonotype was detected many times. The rearrangement joins TRBV20-1 to TRBJ2-7, with a tentative D call TRBD1 (6 bases). Trimming took off 6 bases at V and 6 bases at J, with 15 bases between the two ends. Germline values: CDR1 DFQATT, CDR2 SNEGSKA (reference sequence). This CDR3 contains 12 residues. This CDR3 reads CSAITGTREQYF. The CDR3, as DNA: TGCAGTGCCATAACCGGGACACGCGAGCAGTACTTC.

This clonotype was recorded many times. The chain recombines TRBV24-1 with TRBJ2-1; 8 nucleotides agree with TRBD1. CDR1 KGHDR and CDR2 SFDVKD come from the germline V gene. With 4 bases clipped from V and 14 bases from J, the junction kept 9 bases outside the gene matches. The CDR3 totals 13 residues. The CDR3 DNA sequence: TGTGCCACCAGTGAGTCAGGACAGGGAGCCGAGTTCTTC. It specifies CATSESGQGAEFF.

Many counts were recorded for this clonotype. The V gene is TRBV7-2, the J gene TRBJ2-3; D unclear. The CDR3 has 18 amino acids. V lost 1 base, J lost 5 bases, and 22 bases lay in between. CDR1 is SGHTA and CDR2 is FQGNSA in the germline V gene. For the CDR3, the DNA is TGTGCCAGCAGCTTAGGAATGGCCCGAGGCCCCCGGCAAGATACGCAGTATTTT. Its translation: CASSLGMARGPRQDTQYF.

This clonotype was counted ten times or more. V gene TRBV14 combines with J gene TRBJ2-3; D unresolved. This CDR3 is 14 amino acids long. Trimming removed 3 bases from V and 0 bases from J, with 7 bases in between. Per the germline V gene, CDR1 is SGHDN and CDR2 is FVKESK. The CDR3 reads CASSQGLSTDTQYF. CDR3 sequence (DNA): TGTGCCAGCAGCCAGGGCCTTAGCACAGATACGCAGTATTTT.

There are many counts of this clonotype. The chain combines TRBV7-9 with TRBJ2-2; the D gene could be TRBD1 or TRBD2 (7 bases each). The CDR3 has 15 amino acids. V was pared by 6 bases and J by 4 bases, with 15 bases between. Germline CDR1 is SEHNR and CDR2 is FQNEAQ (reference sequence). CDR3 in DNA: TGTGCCAGCAGTCCTACAGGGGAGGGCACCGGGGAGCTGTTTTTT. Translation: CASSPTGEGTGELFF.

As to this clonotype: A much larger clone differs from this one at a single base, so this may be a read error. This chain connects TRBV5-4 to TRBJ2-1, with 8 positions matching TRBD1. The CDR3 is 15 residues long. The germline V gene has CDR1 SGHNT and CDR2 YYREEE (reference sequence). CDR3 coding DNA: TGTACCAGCAGCCTCCGGGACAGGAGCAACAATGAGCAGTTCTTC. Protein: CTSSLRDRSNNEQFF.

The chain joins TRBV10-3 to TRBJ2-3, with TRBD2 matching over 8 bases. Germline CDR1 reads ENHRY; CDR2 reads SYGVKD. The CDR3 has 16 residues. J lost 3 bases, V lost 2 bases, and 7 bases had no gene match. The CDR3 DNA is TGTGCCATCAGTGAGACAGCGGGAGTTAGTACAGATACGCAGTATTTT. It encodes CAISETAGVSTDTQYF.

This clonotype was detected many times. The rearrangement joins TRBV20-1 to TRBJ2-3, with D maybe TRBD1 (5 bases). The CDR3 is 15 amino acids. V shed 6 bases and J shed 0 bases, with 16 bases lying between them. Germline V gives CDR1 DFQATT, CDR2 SNEGSKA (reference sequence). CDR3 in DNA: TGCAGTGCCCGGACGACAGTTACTAGCACAGATACGCAGTATTTT. This translates into CSARTTVTSTDTQYF.

This clonotype was detected only a few times. The chain carries TRBV28 and TRBJ2-4; 9 bases map to TRBD1. The length of the CDR3 is 14 residues. Trimming took 3 bases from V and 5 from J; bases not matched to a gene: 2. Per the germline V gene, CDR1 is MDHEN and CDR2 is SYDVKM. The CDR3 nucleotides are TGTGCCAGCAGTTTTAGGACAGGGGAAAACATTCAGTACTTC. Translating gives CASSFRTGENIQYF.

A few counts support this clonotype. The chain has TRBV6-5 and TRBJ2-7, with 7 positions matching TRBD1. The germline V gene encodes CDR1 MNHEY and CDR2 SVGAGI. V lost 5 bases, J lost 1 base, and 5 bases stayed unmatched. The CDR3 is 14 residues long. The CDR3 is CASSLYRGSYEQYF. CDR3 coding DNA: TGTGCCAGCAGTCTCTACAGGGGATCCTACGAGCAGTACTTC.

A few counts support this clonotype. The V gene is TRBV6-5, the J gene TRBJ2-2; a weak D match, TRBD1 (6 bases). V lost 6 bases to trimming and J lost 3 bases, with 14 bases between them. Germline lookup yields CDR1 MNHEY and CDR2 SVGAGI. The CDR3 runs to 15 residues. CDR3 DNA sequence: TGTGCCAGCAGGCTAGGGGGATTATACACCGGGGAGCTGTTTTTT. The encoded protein is CASRLGGLYTGELFF.